The 28 T cell receptor beta chains below come from one sample, sequenced in a study of T cells after yellow fever vaccination. TCRdb reanalysed the 5' RACE reads using MiXCR and keeps one entry per CDR3 protein. The data hold some 500,000 distinct CDR3 sequences, with roughly 13% observed a single time. The sample consisted of PBMCs, taken on the day of the yellow fever booster vaccination. The receptors here all came from a man in his thirties or forties who received the YFV17D yellow fever vaccine.

This clonotype was counted a few times. The genes are TRBV20-1 and TRBJ2-3; either TRBD1 or TRBD2 may supply D (5 bases each). The CDR3 loop spans 14 amino acids. Germline values: CDR1 DFQATT, CDR2 SNEGSKA (reference sequence). The V gene lost 5 bases and the J gene lost 2 bases, with 14 bases spanning the gap. CDR3 sequence (DNA): TGCAGTGCTGGTTCCATGGGGGTCACAGATACGCAGTATTTT. This translates into CSAGSMGVTDTQYF.

This clonotype occurred a few times. The chain recombines TRBV10-3 with TRBJ2-2; 8 positions match TRBD1. The V gene's germline CDR1 is ENHRY and CDR2 SYGVKD. CDR3 length equals 16 residues. The J segment lost 5 bases and the V segment lost 6 bases, leaving 11 bases of the junction unmatched. The CDR3 protein is CAIRPDRGAQTGELFF. The CDR3 nucleotides read TGTGCCATCAGACCCGACAGGGGCGCGCAAACCGGGGAGCTGTTTTTT.

This clonotype was found many times. The V gene is TRBV15, the J gene TRBJ2-5, with 9 bases fitting TRBD1. Germline CDR1 and CDR2: LNHNV and YYDKDF (reference sequence). The CDR3 has 15 amino acids. V lost 3 bases to trimming and J lost 3 bases; unmatched junction nucleotides: 5. The CDR3: CATSSGTGNKETQYF. The DNA of the CDR3 is TGTGCCACCAGCAGCGGGACAGGGAATAAAGAGACCCAGTACTTC.

This clonotype was counted at least ten times. V gene TRBV5-1 combines with J gene TRBJ2-7, with 7 bases that match TRBD1. CDR1 is SGHRS, CDR2 YFSETQ, per germline. The CDR3 loop spans 13 amino acids. J lost 5 bases, V lost 0 bases, and 2 bases had no gene match. CDR3 DNA: TGCGCCAGCAGCTTGGGACAGGGAGACGAGCAGTACTTC. Its protein is CASSLGQGDEQYF. Using reference TRBV5-1 and TRBJ2-7 for the parts outside the CDR3, the full variable domain is KAGVTQTPRYLIKTRGQQVTLSCSPISGHRSVSWYQQTPGQGLQFLFEYFSETQRNKGNFPGRFSGRQFSNSRSEMNVSTLELGDSALYLCASSLGQGDEQYFGPGTRLTVT.

The chain carries TRBV30 and TRBJ1-2, with D maybe TRBD1 (6 bases). From germline, CDR1 is GTSNPN and CDR2 SVGIG (reference sequence). V was cut by 1 base and J by 6 bases, with 12 bases left in between. This CDR3 spans 13 amino acids. This chain's CDR3 is CAWSEGGEDGYTF. In DNA, the CDR3 is TGTGCCTGGAGTGAGGGGGGCGAGGATGGCTACACCTTC.

This clonotype appeared a few times. The genes are TRBV19 and TRBJ2-1; 9 bases line up with TRBD2. The CDR3 consists of 16 residues. J was trimmed by 9 bases and V by 0 bases; bases with no gene match: 9. Germline assignment: CDR1 LNHDA and CDR2 SQIVND (reference sequence). CDR3 loop: CASSIDLGTSSLEQFF. In DNA, the CDR3 is TGTGCCAGTAGTATAGATCTTGGGACTAGCTCACTTGAGCAGTTCTTC.

A few counts support this clonotype. The chain combines TRBV20-1 with TRBJ1-1; D call uncertain. This CDR3 comprises 13 residues. Trimming removed 3 bases from V and 11 bases from J, with 19 bases in between. Germline V lookup: CDR1 DFQATT, CDR2 SNEGSKA (reference sequence). The DNA of the CDR3 is TGCAGTGCTAGTGCGGCCACCTTGATGTCGGCTTTCTTT. Translated: CSASAATLMSAFF.

This clonotype was found a few times. The chain carries TRBV7-9 and TRBJ2-2; TRBD2 matches 8 bases. The CDR3 covers 16 residues. CDR1 SEHNR and CDR2 FQNEAQ come from the germline V gene (reference sequence). The V segment lost 2 bases and the J segment 6 bases; nucleotides outside the gene matches: 8. CDR3 coding DNA: TGTGCCAGCAGCTTAAACTTGGCGGGAGGAGCCGGGGAGCTGTTTTTT. As protein: CASSLNLAGGAGELFF.

This sequence joins TRBV9 and TRBJ2-2; TRBD2 matches 8 bases. The CDR3 loop spans 15 amino acids. V shed 0 bases, J shed 6 bases, and the junction held 4 bases outside the gene matches. The germline gives CDR1 SGDLS, CDR2 YYNGEE. The CDR3: CASSVVGRDPGELFF. CDR3 sequence (DNA): TGTGCCAGCAGCGTAGTCGGGAGGGATCCCGGGGAGCTGTTTTTT.

The chain links TRBV7-2 to TRBJ2-2, with D uncertain. V lost 1 base, J lost 5 bases, and 8 bases lay in between. This CDR3 region has 14 residues. Germline CDR1 SGHTA, CDR2 FQGNSA. The CDR3 bases are TGTGCCAGCAGCTTAGGGGTGGGAACCGGGGAGCTGTTTTTT. Residues: CASSLGVGTGELFF.

This chain links TRBV6-5 with TRBJ1-1; D gene uncertain. Trimming cost V 7 bases and J 1 base, with 7 bases left between them. The CDR3 is 12 residues long. Germline lookup yields CDR1 MNHEY and CDR2 SVGAGI. CDR3 DNA sequence: TGTGCCAGCAAGGAAGCGAACACTGAAGCTTTCTTT. Its translation is CASKEANTEAFF.

This chain connects TRBV7-6 to TRBJ2-5; D unresolved. V lost 6 bases to trimming and J lost 5 bases, with 19 bases between them. This CDR3 is built from 15 residues. CDR1 and CDR2 (germline): SGHVS, FNYEAQ. CDR3 sequence: CASSHARSPGETQYF. The DNA for the CDR3 is TGTGCCAGCAGTCATGCGCGGTCCCCTGGGGAGACCCAGTACTTC.

This clonotype was seen more than once but under ten times. The CDR3 reads CSASRRGSYNEQFF. The CDR3 DNA is TGCAGTGCTAGCCGGCGCGGGAGCTACAATGAGCAGTTCTTC. This chain links TRBV20-1 with TRBJ2-1; 7 bases match TRBD2. CDR3 size: 14 residues. The V gene end was trimmed by 3 bases and the J gene end by 3 bases; junction bases not matched to a gene: 5. From germline, CDR1 is DFQATT and CDR2 SNEGSKA (reference sequence).

The gene calls are TRBV11-1 and TRBJ1-1; the match to TRBD1 covers 9 bases. The J segment lost 2 bases and the V segment lost 5 bases, leaving 18 bases of the junction unmatched. Germline loops: CDR1 SGHAT, CDR2 FQDESV (reference sequence). The CDR3 extends over 19 amino acids. CDR3 in amino acids: CASSPPPRTGEEGNTEAFF. The CDR3 bases are TGTGCCAGCAGCCCACCACCAAGGACAGGGGAAGAAGGTAACACTGAAGCTTTCTTT.

This clonotype came up a few times. V gene TRBV28 combines with J gene TRBJ2-1; D remains unclear. Germline CDR1 reads MDHEN; CDR2 reads SYDVKM. Between the trimmed V and J ends, which lost 10 bases and 5 bases, there was a span of 6 bases. The CDR3 is 10 residues long. The CDR3 reads CATVNNEQFF. In DNA, the CDR3 is TGTGCCACCGTAAACAATGAGCAGTTCTTC.

The CDR3 nucleotides read TGTGCCAGCAGCGTAAACGAGGGCTGGGGAGAGCAGTACTTC. Its translation is CASSVNEGWGEQYF. This chain links TRBV9 with TRBJ2-7; perhaps TRBD2 as D (5 bases). There are 14 residues in the CDR3. Trimming stripped 1 base from V and 7 bases from J, with 15 bases between. Germline assignment: CDR1 SGDLS and CDR2 YYNGEE. Together with reference TRBV9 and TRBJ2-7, the CDR3 gives the full variable domain: DSGVTQTPKHLITATGQRVTLRCSPRSGDLSVYWYQQSLDQGLQFLIQYYNGEERAKGNILERFSAQQFPDLHSELNLSSLELGDSALYFCASSVNEGWGEQYFGPGTRLTVT.

This clonotype was seen a handful of times. This rearrangement joins TRBV20-1 to TRBJ2-1, with TRBD2 identical over 12 bases. The CDR3 loop spans 17 amino acids. V lost 6 bases and J lost 7; bases outside the gene matches: 16. Looked up from germline, CDR1 is DFQATT and CDR2 is SNEGSKA (reference sequence). CDR3 DNA sequence: TGCAGTGCACCAGGGACACCCGGGACTAGCGGGTTAAATGAGCAGTTCTTC. Translation: CSAPGTPGTSGLNEQFF.

This clonotype turned up a few times. The V call is TRBV15, the J call TRBJ2-5; 7 nucleotides agree with TRBD2. This CDR3 has 18 residues. Losses at the gene ends were 1 base for V and 0 bases for J; bases not matched to a gene: 11. Germline V gene data show CDR1 as LNHNV and CDR2 as YYDKDF (reference sequence). The CDR3 region has the DNA TGTGCCACCAGCAGAGGTGCGGGAAAGGGAGGGTACCAAGAGACCCAGTACTTC. As protein: CATSRGAGKGGYQETQYF.

The chain links TRBV10-3 to TRBJ2-7, with 9 positions matching TRBD2. CDR3 length: 12 amino acids. J lost 7 bases, V lost 11 bases, and 9 bases had no gene match. The germline CDR1 and CDR2 sequences are ENHRY and SYGVKD. CDR3 sequence (DNA): TGTGCCCTCGGTTTAGCGGGAGAAGAGCAGTACTTC. Amino acid sequence: CALGLAGEEQYF.

V is TRBV20-1 and J is TRBJ2-2; 10 bases align to TRBD1. This CDR3 has 16 amino acids. Germline-derived CDR1 and CDR2 are DFQATT and SNEGSKA (reference sequence). The V gene end was trimmed by 2 bases and the J gene end by 6 bases; junction bases not matched to a gene: 9. The CDR3 reads CSARPGTGVIAGELFF. The CDR3 nucleotides read TGCAGTGCTAGACCCGGGACAGGGGTGATTGCCGGGGAGCTGTTTTTT.

This chain links TRBV28 with TRBJ2-6; D call uncertain. Per germline, CDR1 MDHEN and CDR2 SYDVKM. The V end was cut by 7 bases, the J end by 0 bases, with 4 bases between. This CDR3 is built from 13 residues. The CDR3 protein is CASTTSGANVLTF. For the CDR3, the DNA is TGTGCCAGCACCACCTCTGGGGCCAACGTCCTGACTTTC.

The J gene is TRBJ2-5, the V gene TRBV5-4, with D uncertain. Per germline, CDR1 SGHNT and CDR2 YYREEE (reference sequence). CDR3 length equals 14 residues. V was shortened by 0 bases and J by 5 bases, with 11 bases between the two germline ends. Here the CDR3 DNA reads TGTGCCAGCAGCTTGGAGGGTTTCAGGGAGACCCAGTACTTC. Protein: CASSLEGFRETQYF.

The chain couples TRBV28 to TRBJ1-6; D is unresolved. The CDR3 has 15 residues. Germline values: CDR1 MDHEN, CDR2 SYDVKM. V lost 1 base and J lost 6, with 10 bases in between. The CDR3 nucleotides read TGTGCCAGCAGTTTATTTTTGGGCGGTAATTCACCCCTCCACTTT. Its protein is CASSLFLGGNSPLHF.

The chain couples TRBV19 to TRBJ1-5; no reliable D call. Looked up from germline, CDR1 is LNHDA and CDR2 is SQIVND (reference sequence). Trimming pared 4 bases from V and 6 bases from J, leaving 13 bases between. The CDR3 covers 14 residues. CDR3 in amino acids: CASSTIAGGQPQHF. CDR3 coding DNA: TGTGCCAGTAGTACCATCGCGGGAGGTCAGCCCCAGCATTTT.

J is TRBJ2-5 and V is TRBV5-6, with unresolved D. Trimming removed 1 base from V and 4 bases from J, with 8 bases in between. The CDR3 contains 13 residues. From germline, CDR1 is SGHDT and CDR2 YYEEEE. CDR3 nucleotides: TGTGCCAGCAGCTTGTTGAGCACAGAGACCCAGTACTTC. Its protein product is CASSLLSTETQYF. Filled out from reference TRBV5-6 and TRBJ2-5, the complete variable domain reads DAGVTQSPTHLIKTRGQQVTLRCSPKSGHDTVSWYQQALGQGPQFIFQYYEEEERQRGNFPDRFSGHQFPNYSSELNVNALLLGDSALYLCASSLLSTETQYFGPGTRLLVL.

The CDR3 coding sequence is TGTGCCAGTTTGGGTAGGTCCTACAATGAGCAGTTCTTC. Protein: CASLGRSYNEQFF. The chain carries TRBV19 and TRBJ2-1; D is uncertain. CDR3 length equals 13 residues. V dropped 8 bases and J dropped 1 base, with 9 bases sitting between them. From germline, CDR1 is LNHDA and CDR2 SQIVND (reference sequence).

The chain is built from TRBV11-2 and TRBJ2-2; 8 bases match TRBD1. The CDR3 length is 18 residues. Trimming at V came to 4 bases and at J to 3 bases, leaving 13 bases not matched to a gene. Germline V gene lookup returns CDR1 SGHAT and CDR2 FQNNGV. The CDR3 DNA sequence: TGTGCCAGCAGCTCCCGGGGGTCAGGGGGCCTTCACACCGGGGAGCTGTTTTTT. Amino acid sequence: CASSSRGSGGLHTGELFF.

This clonotype was seen a handful of times. In DNA form, the CDR3 reads TGTGCCAGCACCATGGCGGCGAGCTCCTACAATGAGCAGTTCTTC. Residues: CASTMAASSYNEQFF. V and J are TRBV27 and TRBJ2-1, with no clear D. V was pared by 7 bases and J by 0 bases, with 13 bases between. This CDR3 has 15 amino acids. Germline V CDR1 and CDR2: MNHEY, SMNVEV (reference sequence).